This record covers a single T cell receptor (beta chain). Trimming removed 6 bases from V and 0 bases from J, with 15 bases in between. Germline V gene data show CDR1 as SNHLY and CDR2 as FYNNEI. This CDR3 contains 15 residues. Profiling relied on immunoSEQ multiplex PCR, and the TCRdb table lists in-frame clones only, not all of them. The repertoire holds fewer than 3 million clones, with about nine tenths as singletons. This record comes from a study of shared clonotypes between healthy human individuals. This chain connects TRBV2 to TRBJ2-7; no firm D call. The material sequenced was naive CD4+ T cells from PBMCs. Subset meaning: CD45RA+ positively selected. The source is a man between 18 and 29 years old in good health. Some clones in this sample may be carry-over from other donors' samples. CDR3 sequence (DNA): TGTGCCAGCAGACGTACGTGGGTCGGCTCCTACGAGCAGTACTTC. Protein sequence: CASRRTWVGSYEQYF.